This TCR beta chain was found in a study of Tregs in tolerant kidney transplant recipients. Findings and limits, study-wide: Expanding Tregs on activated donor B cells appeared to best identify donor-specific TCRbeta clones.

The germline V gene encodes CDR1 SNHLY and CDR2 FYNNEI. The CDR3 is 12 amino acids. The ends were cut back, 5 bases at V and 5 bases at J, with 10 bases in the middle. Thawed PBMCs were FACS-sorted into unstimulated CD4+CD25+CD127- regulatory T cells, CD4+CD25- non-regulatory cells, CD4 and CD8 cells. The assay was immunoSEQ multiplex PCR, and TCRdb's table has in-frame clones only and misses some. The data hold about 100,000 clones, with roughly 93% observed a single time. This clone appeared a single time. What it binds is unknown. This receptor was identified in a human donor who received a combined kidney and bone marrow transplant. The material was CD4+ T cells from blood, obtained before the transplant. The chain uses TRBV2 and TRBJ2-7, with D uncertain. In DNA form, the CDR3 reads TGTGCCAGCAGTAAGGAGTCCCACGAGCAGTACTTC. Translation gives CASSKESHEQYF.